The TCR beta chain under discussion was sequenced for a study of blood T cell repertoires in COVID-19. The CDR3 contains 15 residues. Looked up from germline, CDR1 is SGHTA and CDR2 is FQGNSA. V was trimmed by 4 bases and J by 4 bases, leaving 11 bases between them. Here immunoSEQ multiplex PCR was the method, and the copy in TCRdb shows in-frame clones only, minus some. The sample contains roughly 200,000 clones, roughly 83% of which appear only once. This rearrangement joins TRBV7-2 to TRBJ1-6; D not certain. The receptor comes from a woman aged 35 to 49 with COVID-19, enrolled during active disease. Specimen: peripheral blood. This CDR3 is CASSSRKEYNSPLHF. The CDR3 region has the DNA TGTGCCAGCAGCTCCCGGAAGGAGTATAATTCACCCCTCCACTTT.